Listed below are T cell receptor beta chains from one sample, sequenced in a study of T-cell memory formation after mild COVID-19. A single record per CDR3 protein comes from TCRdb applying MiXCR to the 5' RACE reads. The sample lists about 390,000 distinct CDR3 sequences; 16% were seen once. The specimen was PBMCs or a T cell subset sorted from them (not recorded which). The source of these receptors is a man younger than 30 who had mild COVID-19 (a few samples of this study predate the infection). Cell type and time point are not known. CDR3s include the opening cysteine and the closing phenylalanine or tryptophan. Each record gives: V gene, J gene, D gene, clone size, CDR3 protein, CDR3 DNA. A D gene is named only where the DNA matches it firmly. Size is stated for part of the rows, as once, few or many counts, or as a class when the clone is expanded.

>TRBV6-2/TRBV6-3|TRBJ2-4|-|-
CASSRGAIQYF
TGTGCCAGCAGTAGAGGAGCCATTCAGTACTTC
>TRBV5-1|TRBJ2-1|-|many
CASSPRVVLYNEQFF
TGCGCCAGCAGCCCCCGTGTAGTTTTATACAATGAGCAGTTCTTC
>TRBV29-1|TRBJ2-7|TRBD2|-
CSVQAGADEQYF
TGCAGCGTTCAAGCGGGGGCGGACGAGCAGTACTTC
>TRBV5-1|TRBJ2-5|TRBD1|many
CASSSGTGETQYF
TGTGCCAGCAGCTCAGGGACAGGAGAGACCCAGTACTTC
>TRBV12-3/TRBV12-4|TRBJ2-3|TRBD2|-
CASSFSGVVDTQYF
TGTGCCAGCAGTTTCAGCGGGGTGGTAGATACGCAGTATTTT
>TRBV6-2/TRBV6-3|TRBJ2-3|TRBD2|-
CASADPGGAGTDTQYF
TGTGCCAGCGCCGACCCCGGGGGGGCCGGGACAGATACGCAGTATTTT
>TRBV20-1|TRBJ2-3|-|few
CSEAWATSTDTQYF
TGCAGTGAAGCCTGGGCCACTAGCACAGATACGCAGTATTTT
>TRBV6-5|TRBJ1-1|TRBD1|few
CASSWGGTERNTEAFF
TGTGCCAGCAGTTGGGGGGGGACAGAAAGGAACACTGAAGCTTTCTTT
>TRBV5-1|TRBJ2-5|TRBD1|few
CASSLVGGAQTQYF
TGCGCCAGCAGCTTGGTAGGGGGCGCGCAGACCCAGTACTTC
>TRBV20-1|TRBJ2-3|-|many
CSAPDTGGTDTQYF
TGCAGTGCTCCGGACACCGGAGGCACAGATACGCAGTATTTT
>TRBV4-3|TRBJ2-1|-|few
CASSQDGGFGRINEQFF
TGCGCCAGCAGCCAAGATGGCGGGTTTGGCCGAATCAATGAGCAGTTCTTC
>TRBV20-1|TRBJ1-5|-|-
CSAPLPGVNQPQHF
TGCAGTGCGCCTCTCCCAGGGGTCAATCAGCCCCAGCATTTT
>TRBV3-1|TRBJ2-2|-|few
CASKRPNTGELFF
TGTGCCAGCAAGAGGCCGAACACCGGGGAGCTGTTTTTT
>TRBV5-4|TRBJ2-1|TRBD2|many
CASRRTSGINNEQFF
TGTGCCAGCAGGCGGACTAGCGGAATAAACAATGAGCAGTTCTTC
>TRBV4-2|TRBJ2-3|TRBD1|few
CASSQGRGRSTDTQYF
TGTGCCAGCAGCCAAGGCAGGGGGCGAAGCACAGATACGCAGTATTTT
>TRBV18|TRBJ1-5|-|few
CASSPGSQPQHF
TGTGCCAGCTCACCGGGCAGTCAGCCCCAGCATTTT
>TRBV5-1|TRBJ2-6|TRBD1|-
CASSLRDRESGANVLTF
TGCGCCAGCAGCTTACGGGACAGGGAAAGTGGGGCCAACGTCCTGACTTTC
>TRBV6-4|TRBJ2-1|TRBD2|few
CASAMETSGTNEQFF
TGTGCCAGCGCCATGGAGACTAGCGGGACCAATGAGCAGTTCTTC
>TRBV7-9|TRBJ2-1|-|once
CASRFTGAQGNEQFF
TGTGCCAGCAGGTTTACGGGGGCGCAGGGCAATGAGCAGTTCTTC
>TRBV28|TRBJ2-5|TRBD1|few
CASSFILGTGTGTQYF
TGTGCCAGCAGTTTTATATTAGGGACAGGGACCGGGACCCAGTACTTC
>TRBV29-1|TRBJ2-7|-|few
CSVTDLNVNEQYF
TGCAGCGTGACAGACCTTAACGTAAACGAGCAGTACTTC
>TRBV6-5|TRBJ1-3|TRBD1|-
CASSYSRTGVLSGNTIYF
TGTGCCAGCAGTTACTCCCGGACAGGAGTCCTCTCTGGAAACACCATATATTTT
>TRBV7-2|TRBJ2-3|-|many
CASSFQTDTQYF
TGTGCCAGCAGCTTTCAGACAGATACGCAGTATTTT
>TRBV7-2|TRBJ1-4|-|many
CASSLGIRDILFF
TGTGCCAGCAGCTTAGGAATCCGGGACATCCTGTTTTTT
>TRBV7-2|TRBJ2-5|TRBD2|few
CASRSDGGAGTQYF
TGTGCCAGCAGGTCCGACGGGGGGGCCGGGACCCAGTACTTC
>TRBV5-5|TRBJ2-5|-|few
CASSLRGNQETQYF
TGTGCCAGCAGCTTGAGGGGGAACCAAGAGACTCAGTACTTC
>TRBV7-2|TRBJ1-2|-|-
CASSPHAGYTF
TGTGCCAGCAGCCCACATGCTGGCTACACCTTC
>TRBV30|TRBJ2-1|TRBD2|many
CAWSVLGGEFHEQFF
TGTGCCTGGAGTGTACTGGGGGGGGAGTTCCATGAGCAGTTCTTC
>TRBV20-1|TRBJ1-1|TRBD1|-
CSAGEDRYTEAFF
TGCAGTGCTGGGGAGGACAGGTACACTGAAGCTTTCTTT
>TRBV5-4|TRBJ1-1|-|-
CASSLDTGSVMRMNTEAFF
TGTGCCAGCAGCTTGGATACCGGGTCGGTTATGCGAATGAACACTGAAGCTTTCTTT
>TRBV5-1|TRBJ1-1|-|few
CASSPLGGLSTEAFF
TGCGCCAGCAGCCCCCTGGGGGGGCTTAGCACTGAAGCTTTCTTT
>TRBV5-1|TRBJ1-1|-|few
CASSLGVRNTEAFF
TGCGCCAGCAGCCTAGGGGTCAGAAACACTGAAGCTTTCTTT
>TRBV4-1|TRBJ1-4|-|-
CASSLIRPRPEKLFF
TGCGCCAGCAGCTTAATACGGCCAAGACCTGAAAAACTGTTTTTT
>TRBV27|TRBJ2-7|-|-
CASRQTGFWDDYEQYF
TGTGCCAGCAGGCAAACAGGGTTTTGGGACGACTACGAGCAGTACTTC
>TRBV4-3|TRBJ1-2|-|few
CASSRTHNYGYTF
TGCGCCAGCAGCAGAACCCATAACTATGGCTACACCTTC
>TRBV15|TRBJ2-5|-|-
CATSRVGPEETQYF
TGTGCCACCAGCAGAGTCGGTCCGGAAGAGACCCAGTACTTC
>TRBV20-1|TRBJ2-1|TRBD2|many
CSADASGGASEQFF
TGCAGTGCTGACGCTAGCGGGGGGGCGTCTGAGCAGTTCTTC
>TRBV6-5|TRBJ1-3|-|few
CASTRDTYSGNTIYF
TGTGCCAGCACTCGGGACACCTACTCTGGAAACACCATATATTTT